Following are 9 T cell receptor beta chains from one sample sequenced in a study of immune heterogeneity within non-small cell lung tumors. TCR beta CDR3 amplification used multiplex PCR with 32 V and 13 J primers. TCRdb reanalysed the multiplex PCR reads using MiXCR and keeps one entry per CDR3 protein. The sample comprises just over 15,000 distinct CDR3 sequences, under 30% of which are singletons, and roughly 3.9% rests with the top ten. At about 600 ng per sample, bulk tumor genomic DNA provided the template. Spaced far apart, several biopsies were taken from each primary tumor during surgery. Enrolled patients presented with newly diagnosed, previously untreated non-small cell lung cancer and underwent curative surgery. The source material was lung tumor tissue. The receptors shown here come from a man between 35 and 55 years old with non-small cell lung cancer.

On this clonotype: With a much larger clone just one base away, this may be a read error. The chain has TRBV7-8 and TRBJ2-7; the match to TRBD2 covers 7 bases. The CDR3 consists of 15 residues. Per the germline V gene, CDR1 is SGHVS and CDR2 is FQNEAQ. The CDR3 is CASSARGDGSYEHYF. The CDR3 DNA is TGTGCCAGCAGCGCACGGGGGGACGGTTCCTACGAGCATTACTTC.

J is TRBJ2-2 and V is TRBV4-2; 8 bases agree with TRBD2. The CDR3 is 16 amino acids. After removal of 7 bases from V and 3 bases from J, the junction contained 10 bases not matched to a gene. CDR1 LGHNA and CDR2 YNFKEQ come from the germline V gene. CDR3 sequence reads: CASNPQQAGDTGELFF. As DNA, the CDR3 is TGTGCCAGCAACCCCCAACAAGCGGGAGACACCGGGGAGCTGTTTTTT.

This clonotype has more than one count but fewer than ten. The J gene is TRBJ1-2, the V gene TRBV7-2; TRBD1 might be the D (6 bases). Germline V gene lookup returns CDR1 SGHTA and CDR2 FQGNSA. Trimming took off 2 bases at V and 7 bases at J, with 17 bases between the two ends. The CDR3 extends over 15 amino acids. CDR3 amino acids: CASSLRGRQAVGYTF. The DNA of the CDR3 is TGTGCCAGCAGCTTAAGGGGAAGACAGGCGGTTGGCTACACCTTC.

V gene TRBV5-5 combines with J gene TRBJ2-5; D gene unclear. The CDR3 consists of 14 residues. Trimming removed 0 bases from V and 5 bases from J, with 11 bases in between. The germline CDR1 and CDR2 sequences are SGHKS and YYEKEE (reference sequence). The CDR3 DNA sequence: TGTGCCAGCAGCTTGGGGACCCCCGGCGAGACCCAGTACTTC. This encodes CASSLGTPGETQYF.

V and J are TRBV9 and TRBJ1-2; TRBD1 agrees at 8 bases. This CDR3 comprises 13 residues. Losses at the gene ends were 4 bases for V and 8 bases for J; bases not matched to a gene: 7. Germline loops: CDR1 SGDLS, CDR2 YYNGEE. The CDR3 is CASSPTAGGGYTF. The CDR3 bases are TGTGCCAGCAGCCCAACCGCAGGGGGCGGCTACACCTTC.

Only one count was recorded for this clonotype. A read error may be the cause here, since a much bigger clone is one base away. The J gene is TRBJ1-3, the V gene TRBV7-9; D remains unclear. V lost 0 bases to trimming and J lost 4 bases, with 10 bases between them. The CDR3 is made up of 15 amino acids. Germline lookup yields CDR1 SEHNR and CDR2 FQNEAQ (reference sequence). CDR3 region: CASSLAQWLGNTIYF. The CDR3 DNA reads TGTGCCAGCAGCTTAGCACAGTGGTTGGGAAACACCATATATTTT. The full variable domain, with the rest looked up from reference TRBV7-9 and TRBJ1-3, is DTGVSQNPRHKITKRGQNVTFRCDPISEHNRLYWYRQTLGQGPEFLTYFQNEAQLEKSRLLSDRFSAERPKGSFSTLEIQRTEQGDSAMYLCASSLAQWLGNTIYFGEGSWLTVV.

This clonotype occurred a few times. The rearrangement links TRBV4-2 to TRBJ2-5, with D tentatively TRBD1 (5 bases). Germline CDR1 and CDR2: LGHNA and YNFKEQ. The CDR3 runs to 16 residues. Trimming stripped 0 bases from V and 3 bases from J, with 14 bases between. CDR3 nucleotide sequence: TGTGCCAGCAGCCAAGAATTGTTAGGACAAAAAGAGACCCAGTACTTC. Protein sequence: CASSQELLGQKETQYF.

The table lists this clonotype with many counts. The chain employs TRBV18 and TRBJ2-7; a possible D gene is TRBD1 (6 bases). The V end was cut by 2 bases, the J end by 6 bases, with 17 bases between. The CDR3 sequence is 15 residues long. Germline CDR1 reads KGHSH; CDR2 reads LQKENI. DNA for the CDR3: TGTGCCAGCTCACCAACACCAGGGGACCCGTCCGAGCAGTACTTC. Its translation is CASSPTPGDPSEQYF.

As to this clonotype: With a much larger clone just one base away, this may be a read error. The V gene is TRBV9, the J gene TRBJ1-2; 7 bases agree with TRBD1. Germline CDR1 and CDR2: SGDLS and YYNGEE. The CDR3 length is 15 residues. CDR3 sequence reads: CASSGQGVGNYVYTF. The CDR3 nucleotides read TGTGCCAGCAGCGGCCAGGGGGTGGGTAACTATGTCTACACCTTC.